This entry concerns a single T cell receptor beta chain. Which antigen it targets is not known. Per-base quality was not reported, and no clone a single base away is much larger than it. These data originate in a study of blood T cell repertoires in COVID-19 (dated by TCRdb to about 2020). Looking at the study overall: The collaborator samples originated in the United States, Italy and Spain and spanned the acute and convalescent phases of COVID-19. The repertoires were released in a freely available public database meant as a resource for research on the immune response to SARS-CoV-2. The material from the prospective study consisted of cDNA or gDNA derived from T cells, B-cell-depleted T cells, or PBMCs. The dataset comprised deeply sampled blood TCRbeta repertoires from subjects exposed to, actively infected with, or recovered from COVID-19. The sample metadata nearly always contained a de-identified subject ID, COVID-19 status, age in years and sex. Where available, HLA class I and class II types were obtained from metadata supplied by the sample provider rather than from assay-based typing. Samples came from the ongoing ImmuneRACE study (first 160 participants) plus 1,254 subjects from 6 global collaborators.

The germline V gene sets CDR1 to MGHRA and CDR2 to YSYEKL. Including cysteine and phenylalanine, the CDR3 has 17 amino acids. The only DNA kept is the CDR3, 51 bases in frame from the first base. At the junction V is shortened by 4 bases and J by 7 bases; bases outside the gene matches: 12. TCRbeta CDR3 regions were amplified from genomic DNA by means of the immunoSEQ Assay, a bias-controlled multiplex PCR. In the paper's pipeline: Nucleated cell counts per sample were estimated from amplification of reference gene primers within the assay. To quantify the absolute abundance of each unique TCRbeta CDR3 rearrangement, sequence reads were collapsed and filtered. For each sample, productive Simpson clonality was calculated as the square root of Simpson's diversity index over productive rearrangements. TCRdb stores this immuneACCESS table with in-frame sequences only. Part of the clones is absent; in the studies checked, under half of the shortfall reflects unresolved V genes, and no reason is known for the rest. V and J calls and clone size are given by that table; D and trimming were obtained from the DNA. This sample has 120,000 to 150,000 clones in its table, and approximately 85% of those were observed once. The top ten constitute about 8% of the sample.

One collaborating source in Seattle enrolled patients during active infection and followed them longitudinally through the course of disease. Whole blood was collected in K2EDTA tubes by collaborating institutions according to the institutions' own protocols. For TCRbeta analysis, collaborator samples were shipped as frozen whole blood, as isolated PBMCs, or as DNA extracted from either sample type. General study outcomes and caveats: How much clinical and demographic metadata was included differed by source and by participant, and the metadata was provided uncurated.

Material for sequencing was peripheral blood. The clonotype comes from a woman aged 60-75 years with COVID-19, enrolled during active disease. The chain is made from TRBV4-1 and TRBJ2-7; the junction holds 14 bases that match TRBD2. The nucleotide sequence is TGCGCCAGCAGCCCCTCTCCGACTAGCGGGGGGGCGAGGGAGCAGTACTTC. Its protein product is CASSPSPTSGGAREQYF.